A single TCR beta chain is shown here with its context. The entry originates in a study of cytomegalovirus exposure and HLA in healthy donors. The study ran its PCR with 60 Vbeta and 13 Jbeta primers. This table comes from immunoSEQ multiplex PCR, and its TCRdb copy is limited to in-frame clones, with some not included. The table shows approximately 120,000 clones, with 8% to 11% occurring only once. Germline V gives CDR1 SGHTA, CDR2 FQGNSA. CDR3 length equals 15 residues. V gene TRBV7-2 combines with J gene TRBJ2-5; 14 positions match TRBD2. Gene TRBJ2-7 matches the end of the DNA better, so the J call may be wrong. The clonotype originates from a woman aged 18-29 years in good health and CMV-seropositive. The sequenced material came from PBMCs. The CDR3 here is CASRVGLAGDYEQYF. DNA for the CDR3: TGTGCCAGCAGAGTGGGACTAGCGGGAGACTACGAGCAGTACTTC.